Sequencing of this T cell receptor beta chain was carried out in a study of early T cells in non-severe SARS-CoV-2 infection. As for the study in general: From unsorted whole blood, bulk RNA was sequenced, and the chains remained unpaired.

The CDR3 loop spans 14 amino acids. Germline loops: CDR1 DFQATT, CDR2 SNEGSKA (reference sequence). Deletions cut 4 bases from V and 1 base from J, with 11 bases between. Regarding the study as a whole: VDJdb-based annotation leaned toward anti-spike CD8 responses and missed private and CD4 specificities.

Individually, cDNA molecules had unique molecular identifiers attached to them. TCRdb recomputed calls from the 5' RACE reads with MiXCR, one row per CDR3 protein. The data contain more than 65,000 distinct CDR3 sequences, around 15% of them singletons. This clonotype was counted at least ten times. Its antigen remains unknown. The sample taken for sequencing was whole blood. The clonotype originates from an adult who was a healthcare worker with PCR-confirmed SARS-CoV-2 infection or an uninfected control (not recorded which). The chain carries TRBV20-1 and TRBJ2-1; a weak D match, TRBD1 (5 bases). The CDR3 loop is CSATGDRSYNEQFF. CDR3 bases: TGCAGTGCTACCGGTGACAGATCCTACAATGAGCAGTTCTTC.